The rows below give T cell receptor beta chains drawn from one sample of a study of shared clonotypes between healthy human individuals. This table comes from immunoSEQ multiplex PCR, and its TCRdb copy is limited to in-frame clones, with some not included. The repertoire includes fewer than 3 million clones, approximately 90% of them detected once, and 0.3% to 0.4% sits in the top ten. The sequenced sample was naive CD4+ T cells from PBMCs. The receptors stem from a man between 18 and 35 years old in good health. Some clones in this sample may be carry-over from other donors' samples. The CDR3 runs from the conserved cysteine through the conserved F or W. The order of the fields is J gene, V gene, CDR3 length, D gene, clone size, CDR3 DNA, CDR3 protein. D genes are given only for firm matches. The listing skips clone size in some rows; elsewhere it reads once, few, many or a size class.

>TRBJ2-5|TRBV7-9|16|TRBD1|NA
TGTGCCAGCAGCACGGACAGGGGTTCTCTCCAAGAGACCCAGTACTTC
CASSTDRGSLQETQYF
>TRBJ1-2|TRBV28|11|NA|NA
TGTGCCAGCAGCACCAGCACTGGCTACACCTTC
CASSTSTGYTF
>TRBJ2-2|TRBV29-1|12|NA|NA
TGCAGCGTTGTAGGGGGACCCGGGGAGCTGTTTTTT
CSVVGGPGELFF
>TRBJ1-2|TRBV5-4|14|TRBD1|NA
TGTGCCAGCAGCTTGCCTGGACAGGGGAGTGGCTACACCTTC
CASSLPGQGSGYTF
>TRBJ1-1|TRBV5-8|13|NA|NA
TGTGCCAGCAGCTTTAAGGTCTCCAGAGGAGCTTTCTTT
CASSFKVSRGAFF
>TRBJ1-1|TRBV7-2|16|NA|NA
TGTGCCAGCAGCTTATCGGTCCGGCGGATGAACACTGAAGCTTTCTTT
CASSLSVRRMNTEAFF
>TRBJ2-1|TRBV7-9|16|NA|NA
TGTGCCAGCACCCAAAGCGGGACAGGTTTTTACAATGAGCAGTTCTTC
CASTQSGTGFYNEQFF
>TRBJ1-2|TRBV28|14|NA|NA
TGTGCCAGCAGTTTACGTCACCTGGCGGCGGGCTACACCTTC
CASSLRHLAAGYTF
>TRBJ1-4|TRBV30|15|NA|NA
TGTGCCTGGAGTGTAAACCTTTCGACTAATGAAAAACTGTTTTTT
CAWSVNLSTNEKLFF
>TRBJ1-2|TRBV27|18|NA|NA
TGTGCCAGCAGTTCCAGTTTCCTCCCGGACAGCTCGAACTATGGCTACACCTTC
CASSSSFLPDSSNYGYTF
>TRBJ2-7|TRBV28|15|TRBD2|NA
TGTGCCAGCAGTTTAGACGGACTAGCGTCCGACGAGCAGTACTTC
CASSLDGLASDEQYF
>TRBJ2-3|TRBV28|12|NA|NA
TGTGCCAGCAGTCCGCTACCAGATACGCAGTATTTT
CASSPLPDTQYF
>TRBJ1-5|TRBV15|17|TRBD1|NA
TGTGCCACCCAACCGGGACAGGGGATCTTTCTGGGTCAGCCCCAGCATTTT
CATQPGQGIFLGQPQHF
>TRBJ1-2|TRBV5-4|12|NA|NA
TGTGCCAGCAGCTCCCTGAAGGATGGCTACACCTTC
CASSSLKDGYTF
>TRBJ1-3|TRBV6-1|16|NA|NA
TGTGCCAGCAGTGGGGGACTGCCGGACTCTGGAAACACCATATATTTT
CASSGGLPDSGNTIYF
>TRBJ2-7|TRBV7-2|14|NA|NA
TGTGCCAGCAGCCGCCGGGACGCCGCCTACGAGCAGTACTTC
CASSRRDAAYEQYF
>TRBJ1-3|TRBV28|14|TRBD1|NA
TGTGCCAGCATTCCAGGGGGTAGTGGAAACACCATATATTTT
CASIPGGSGNTIYF
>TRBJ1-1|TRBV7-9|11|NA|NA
TGTGCCAGCAGCGCAGAATTTGAAGCTTTCTTT
CASSAEFEAFF
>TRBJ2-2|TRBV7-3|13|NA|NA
TGTGCCAGCAGCTCGCAGGGCACCGGGGAGCTGTTTTTT
CASSSQGTGELFF
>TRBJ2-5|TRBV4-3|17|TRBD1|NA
TGCGCCAGCAGCCAAGATGGCCGGACAGGGAGCCACGAGACCCAGTACTTC
CASSQDGRTGSHETQYF
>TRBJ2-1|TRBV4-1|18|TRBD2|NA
TGCGCCAGCAGCCAAGATCCCCCCGGGGGACTAGCGGCCAATGAGCAGTTCTTC
CASSQDPPGGLAANEQFF
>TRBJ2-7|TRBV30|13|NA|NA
TGTGCCTGGACTCCCGGGGGGCCCTACGAGCAGTACTTC
CAWTPGGPYEQYF
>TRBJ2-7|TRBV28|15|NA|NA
TGTGCCAGCAGTTTAAGGACTTCCTTCGCCTACGAGCAGTACTTC
CASSLRTSFAYEQYF
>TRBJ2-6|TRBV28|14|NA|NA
TGTGCCAGCAGTCCCCCAGGAGGGGCCAACGTCCTGACTTTC
CASSPPGGANVLTF
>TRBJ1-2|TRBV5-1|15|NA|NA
TGCGCCAGCAGCTTGGCCGGATACCGAAACTATGGCTACACCTTC
CASSLAGYRNYGYTF
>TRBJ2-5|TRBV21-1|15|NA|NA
TGTGCCAGCAGCATTAATCAACACCCGGGAGAGACCCAGTACTTC
CASSINQHPGETQYF
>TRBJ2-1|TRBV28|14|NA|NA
TGTGCCAGCAGTTTTCGCCTACCTGACAATGAGCAGTTCTTC
CASSFRLPDNEQFF
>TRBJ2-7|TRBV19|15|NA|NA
TGTGCCAGTAGTACTTACCCGACAGTATACTACGAGCAGTACTTC
CASSTYPTVYYEQYF
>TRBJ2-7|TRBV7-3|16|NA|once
TGTGCCAGCAGCTTAACCCCAGGGTCCAGCTCCTACGAGCAGTACTTC
CASSLTPGSSSYEQYF
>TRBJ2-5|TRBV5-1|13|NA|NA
TGCGCCAGCAGCTCAACAGGAGGAGAGACCCAGTACTTC
CASSSTGGETQYF
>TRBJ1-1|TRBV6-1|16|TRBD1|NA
TGTGCCAGCAGTGAAAGAACAGGGGCCAGGAACACTGAAGCTTTCTTT
CASSERTGARNTEAFF
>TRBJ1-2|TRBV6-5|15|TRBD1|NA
TGTGCCAGCAGTCAAGAGGGACAGGGTAACTATGGCTACACCTTC
CASSQEGQGNYGYTF
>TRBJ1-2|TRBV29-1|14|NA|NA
TGCAGCGTTGAGATCCTAGGGGGGAACTATGGCTACACCTTC
CSVEILGGNYGYTF
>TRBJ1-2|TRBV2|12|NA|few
TGTGCCAGCCAGGGCATGGACTATGGCTACACCTTC
CASQGMDYGYTF
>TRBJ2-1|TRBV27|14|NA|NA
TGTGCCAGCAGTTTTGGGGGTAGTTATGAAGGGCAGTTCTTC
CASSFGGSYEGQFF
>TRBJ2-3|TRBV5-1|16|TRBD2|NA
TGCGCCAGCAGCCGGGGGACTAGCGGGAGAGGTGATACGCAGTATTTT
CASSRGTSGRGDTQYF
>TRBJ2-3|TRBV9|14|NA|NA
TGTGCCAGCAGCGTCCTGGGGGAATCGGATACGCAGTATTTT
CASSVLGESDTQYF
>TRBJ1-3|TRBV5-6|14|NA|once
TGTGCCAGCAGAGGGGTAGGTTCCGGAAACACCATATATTTT
CASRGVGSGNTIYF
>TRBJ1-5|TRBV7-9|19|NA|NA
TGTGCCAGCAGCTTAGGTGCGGCAGGGAGGCCCAATAGCAATCAGCCCCAGCATTTT
CASSLGAAGRPNSNQPQHF
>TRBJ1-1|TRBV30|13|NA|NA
TGTGCCTGGAGTGTAAGCCCGAACACTGAAGCTTTCTTT
CAWSVSPNTEAFF
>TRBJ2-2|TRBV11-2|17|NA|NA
TGTGCCAGCAGGACCAGGTCCACCCCCACGAACACCGGGGAGCTGTTTTTT
CASRTRSTPTNTGELFF
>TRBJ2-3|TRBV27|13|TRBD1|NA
TGTGCCAGCCGGGACAGACCCACAGATACGCAGTATTTT
CASRDRPTDTQYF
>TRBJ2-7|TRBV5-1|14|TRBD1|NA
TGCGCCAGCAGCTTGGGACAGGGCAGCGGCGAGCAGTACTTC
CASSLGQGSGEQYF
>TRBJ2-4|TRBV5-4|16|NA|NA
TGTGCCAGCACCCCGAGGGGGGAATTAGCCAAAAACATTCAGTACTTC
CASTPRGELAKNIQYF
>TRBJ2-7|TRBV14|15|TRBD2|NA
TGTGCCAGCAGCCCTAGCGGGCTTAGCTCCTACGAGCAGTACTTC
CASSPSGLSSYEQYF
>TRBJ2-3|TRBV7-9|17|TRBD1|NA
TGTGCCAGCAGCCTAGACCGGGACAGCTTTAGCACAGATACGCAGTATTTT
CASSLDRDSFSTDTQYF
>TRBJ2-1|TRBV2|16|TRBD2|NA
TGTGCCAGCAGTGAAGAGGGACTAGCGGCCCCCAATGAGCAGTTCTTC
CASSEEGLAAPNEQFF
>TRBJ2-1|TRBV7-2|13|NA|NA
TGTGCCAGCAGCTCTGCCAACAACAATGAGCAGTTCTTC
CASSSANNNEQFF
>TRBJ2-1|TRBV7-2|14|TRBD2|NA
TGTGCCAGCAGCTCCCCGGGACTAATGGATGAGCAGTTCTTC
CASSSPGLMDEQFF
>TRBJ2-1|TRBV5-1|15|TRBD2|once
TGCGCCAGCAGCCCGCTAGCGGGAGCTAGCGTTGAGCAGTTCTTC
CASSPLAGASVEQFF
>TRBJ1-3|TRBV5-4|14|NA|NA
TGTGCCAGCAGCCGGGACGGCTCTGGAAACACCATATATTTT
CASSRDGSGNTIYF
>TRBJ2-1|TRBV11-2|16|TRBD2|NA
TGTGCCAGCAGCTTAGTTGGGACTAGGTCATACAATGAGCAGTTCTTC
CASSLVGTRSYNEQFF
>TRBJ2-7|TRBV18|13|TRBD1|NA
TGTGCCAGTTCTTGGGGACAGGGGTACGAGCAGTACTTC
CASSWGQGYEQYF
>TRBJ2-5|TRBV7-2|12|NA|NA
TGTGCCAGCAGCTCCGAGCCCGAGACCCAGTACTTC
CASSSEPETQYF
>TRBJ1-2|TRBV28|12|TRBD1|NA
TGTGCCAGCAGTTTTTTGCAGGGGGTCTACACCTTC
CASSFLQGVYTF
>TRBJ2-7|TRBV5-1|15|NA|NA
TGCGCCAGCAGCCAGGACGGGGATACGTACAGCGAGCAGTACTTC
CASSQDGDTYSEQYF
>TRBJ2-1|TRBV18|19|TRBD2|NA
TGTGCCAGCTCACCAGTGGCACTAGCGGGGGCGAGCTCCTACAATGAGCAGTTCTTC
CASSPVALAGASSYNEQFF
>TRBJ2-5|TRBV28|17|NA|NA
TGTGCCAGCAGTTTAGGGGGCCTTCCGGGGTACCAAGAGACCCAGTACTTC
CASSLGGLPGYQETQYF
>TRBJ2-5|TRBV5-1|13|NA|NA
TGCGCCAGCAGCTTTTCCCTCCCAGAGACCCAGTACTTC
CASSFSLPETQYF